The T cell receptor (beta chain) described here comes from a study of shared clonotypes between healthy human individuals. Deep-level assay runs were performed. Here immunoSEQ multiplex PCR was the method, and the copy in TCRdb shows in-frame clones only, minus some. The data show roughly 450,000 clones, more than 65% seen once. This clone was recorded a few times. This clonotype was sampled from a woman between 35 and 50 years old in good health. Some clones in this sample may be carry-over from other donors' samples. The source material was PBMCs.

CDR3: CASSRDRAGAGELFF. In nucleotides, the CDR3 is TGTGCCAGCAGCCGGGACAGGGCTGGGGCCGGGGAGCTGTTTTTT. V is TRBV7-8 and J is TRBJ2-2; 9 bases line up with TRBD1. The CDR3 has 15 residues. Trimming cost V 5 bases and J 6 bases; bases outside gene matches: 7. Germline CDR1 is SGHVS and CDR2 is FQNEAQ. The full variable domain, completed using reference TRBV7-8 and TRBJ2-2, is GAGVSQSPRYKVAKRGQDVALRCDPISGHVSLFWYQQALGQGPEFLTYFQNEAQLDKSGLPSDRFFAERPEGSVSTLKIQRTQQEDSAVYLCASSRDRAGAGELFFGEGSRLTVL.